This T cell receptor beta chain is drawn from a study of blood T cell repertoires in COVID-19. Study-wide background: T cells, B-cell-depleted T cells, or PBMCs supplied cDNA or gDNA.

With V trimmed by 2 bases and J by 3 bases, 3 bases remained unmatched. This CDR3 region has 14 residues. The germline V gene encodes CDR1 KGHSH and CDR2 LQKENI. Source study methods: Nucleated cell counts were estimated from reference gene primer amplification. This table comes from immunoSEQ multiplex PCR, and its TCRdb copy is limited to in-frame clones, with some not included. V and J calls plus clone size are reproduced from that table; the DNA served to infer D and trimming. The sample has 85,000 to 110,000 clones, approximately 88% seen once. Sequences were obtained from peripheral blood. V usage is TRBV18 and J usage is TRBJ1-1, with 7 nucleotides matching TRBD1. The receptor was isolated from a woman aged 55-69 years with acute or convalescent COVID-19. CDR3 DNA sequence: TGTGCCAGCTCACCAATAACAGGGGACACTGAAGCTTTCTTT. Amino acid sequence: CASSPITGDTEAFF.